This T cell receptor (beta chain) comes out of a study of blood T cell repertoires in COVID-19 (TCRdb year 2020). Regarding the complete study: The collaborator samples originated in the United States, Italy and Spain and spanned the acute and convalescent phases of COVID-19. Deeply sampled blood TCRbeta repertoires from subjects exposed to, actively infected with, or recovered from COVID-19 were included in the dataset. A de-identified subject ID, COVID-19 status, age in years and sex were almost always included in the sample metadata. The repertoires were released in a freely available public database intended as a resource for research on the immune response to SARS-CoV-2. The material from the prospective study consisted of cDNA or gDNA derived from T cells, B-cell-depleted T cells, or PBMCs. Where available, HLA class I and class II types were taken from metadata supplied by the sample provider and were not determined by assay-based typing. Samples were obtained from the ongoing ImmuneRACE study (first 160 participants) and from 1,254 subjects provided by 6 global collaborators. Study-wide findings and limitations: The amount of clinical and demographic metadata varied by source and participant and was provided uncurated.

At the junction V is shortened by 1 base and J by 7 bases; bases outside the gene matches: 4. The germline V gene specifies MGHRA as CDR1 and YSYEKL as CDR2. The CDR3 goes from the cysteine to the phenylalanine over 14 residues. Only the CDR3 DNA stays, 42 bases, in frame from base 1. Samples from volunteer blood donors who had recovered from COVID-19 were contributed by a second Seattle source. Whole blood was collected in K2EDTA tubes by collaborating institutions according to the institutions' own protocols. For TCRbeta analysis, collaborators shipped samples as frozen whole blood, isolated PBMCs, or DNA extracted from either of those sample types. TCRbeta CDR3 regions were amplified from genomic DNA by means of the immunoSEQ Assay, a bias-controlled multiplex PCR. For the original study's pipeline: Nucleated cell counts per sample were estimated from amplification of reference gene primers within the assay. Sequence reads were collapsed and filtered to measure the absolute abundance of every unique TCRbeta CDR3 rearrangement. For each sample, productive Simpson clonality was calculated as the square root of Simpson's diversity index across productive rearrangements. TCRdb limited this immuneACCESS table to in-frame rearrangements with V and J called. A share of clones is missing; checked studies link under half to unresolved V genes, and the rest is unexplained. V, J and clone size reflect that table, while D and trimming were determined from the DNA. Recorded for this sample are about 220,000 clones; about four fifths of them occurred a single time. Approximately 2.9% of the sample rests with the top ten.

As concerns this clone: Its antigen has not been determined. Per-nucleotide qualities are absent, and no much larger clonotype sits a single base away.

The TCR sequence derives from a woman in her 30s who had recovered from COVID-19. Material: peripheral blood. The sequence is built from TRBV4-1 and TRBJ2-1, and 7 bases in between align with TRBD2. CDR3 loop: CASSQGLATNEQFF. The DNA reads as follows: TGCGCCAGCAGCCAAGGACTAGCAACGAATGAGCAGTTCTTC.